This T cell receptor beta chain was sequenced during a study of shared clonotypes between healthy human individuals. General study findings and limits: Larger estimated richness was generally recorded for naive subsets relative to memory subsets.

Only in-frame clones appear in the TCRdb table, and some are missing; sequencing was by immunoSEQ multiplex PCR. Seen here are about 690,000 clones, 90% observed once, and the top ten hold 34%. Concerning this clone: The antigen is unknown.

Sequenced sample: memory CD8+ T cells from PBMCs. Described subset: CD45RO+ cells pooled with CCR7-negative TemRA cells. The clonotype originates from a man younger than 35 in good health. Some clones in this sample may be carry-over from other donors' samples.

CDR3 in amino acids: CASSARWALPNYEQYF. The CDR3 DNA reads TGCGCCAGCAGCGCCCGGTGGGCTTTGCCTAACTACGAGCAGTACTTC. This chain connects TRBV4-1 to TRBJ2-7; D not certain. This CDR3 has 16 residues. CDR1 MGHRA and CDR2 YSYEKL come from the germline V gene. The ends were cut back, 5 bases at V and 3 bases at J, with 20 bases in the middle.